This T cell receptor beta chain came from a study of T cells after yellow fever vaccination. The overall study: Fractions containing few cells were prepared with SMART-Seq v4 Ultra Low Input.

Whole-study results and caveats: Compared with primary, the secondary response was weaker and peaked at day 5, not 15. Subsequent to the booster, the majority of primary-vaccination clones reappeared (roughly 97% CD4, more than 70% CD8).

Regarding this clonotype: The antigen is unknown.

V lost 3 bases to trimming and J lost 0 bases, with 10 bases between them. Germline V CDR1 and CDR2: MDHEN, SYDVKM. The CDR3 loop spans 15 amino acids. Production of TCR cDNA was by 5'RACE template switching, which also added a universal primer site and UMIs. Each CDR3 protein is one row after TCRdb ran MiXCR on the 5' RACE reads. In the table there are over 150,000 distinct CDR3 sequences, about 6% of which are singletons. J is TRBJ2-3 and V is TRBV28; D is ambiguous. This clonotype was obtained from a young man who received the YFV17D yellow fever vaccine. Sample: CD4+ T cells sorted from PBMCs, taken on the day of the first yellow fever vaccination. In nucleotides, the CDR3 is TGTGCCAGCAGTTTGGGTTGGACGAGCACAGATACGCAGTATTTT. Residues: CASSLGWTSTDTQYF.